The 5 T cell receptor beta chains below were found in one sample sequenced in a study of blood T cell repertoires in COVID-19. The table came from immunoSEQ multiplex PCR; TCRdb's copy has only in-frame clones and leaves some out. The sample comprises some 400,000 clones, around 87% of which are singletons, and about 1.1% rests with the top ten. The sample comprised PBMCs or T cells enriched from blood (not recorded which). These TCRs come from a young man who had recovered from COVID-19.

The chain employs TRBV7-2 and TRBJ2-3, with TRBD1 matching 7 bases. V was pared by 4 bases and J by 3 bases, with 4 bases of the junction left unmatched. Germline loops: CDR1 SGHTA, CDR2 FQGNSA. The CDR3 is 14 residues long. Here the CDR3 DNA reads TGTGCCAGCAGCTCAAACAGGGGAACAGATACGCAGTATTTT. Encoded protein: CASSSNRGTDTQYF.

The chain is built from TRBV5-1 and TRBJ2-1; 7 bases are a match to TRBD2. The V gene end was trimmed by 0 bases and the J gene end by 4 bases; junction bases not matched to a gene: 10. This CDR3 has 17 amino acids. Germline V gene lookup returns CDR1 SGHRS and CDR2 YFSETQ. Written as DNA, the CDR3 is TGCGCCAGCAGCTTGGAGCCAGCGGGGAGTGGGTACAATGAGCAGTTCTTC. Protein product: CASSLEPAGSGYNEQFF.

This chain connects TRBV19 to TRBJ2-7; no clear D. Trimming took 7 bases from V and 3 from J, leaving 22 bases between them. The germline V gene has CDR1 LNHDA and CDR2 SQIVND (reference sequence). The CDR3 runs to 16 residues. The CDR3 here is CASTKTGGQANYEQYF. For the CDR3, the DNA is TGTGCCAGTACCAAGACCGGTGGGCAGGCCAACTACGAGCAGTACTTC.

The CDR3 reads CASSLGVNTEAFF. CDR3 sequence (DNA): TGTGCCAGCAGCTTGGGCGTGAACACTGAAGCTTTCTTT. The chain employs TRBV11-1 and TRBJ1-1; D is ambiguous. V was cut by 3 bases and J by 0 bases, with 5 bases left in between. Germline CDR1 reads SGHAT; CDR2 reads FQDESV (reference sequence). This CDR3 contains 13 residues.

V gene TRBV10-2 combines with J gene TRBJ1-1, with TRBD1 as a possible D gene (6 bases). The V end was cut by 5 bases, the J end by 1 base, with 8 bases between. The CDR3 spans 13 residues. Germline CDR1 WSHSY, CDR2 SAAADI. The CDR3 reads CASSRTENTEAFF. The CDR3 region has the DNA TGCGCCAGCAGTAGGACAGAGAACACTGAAGCTTTCTTT.